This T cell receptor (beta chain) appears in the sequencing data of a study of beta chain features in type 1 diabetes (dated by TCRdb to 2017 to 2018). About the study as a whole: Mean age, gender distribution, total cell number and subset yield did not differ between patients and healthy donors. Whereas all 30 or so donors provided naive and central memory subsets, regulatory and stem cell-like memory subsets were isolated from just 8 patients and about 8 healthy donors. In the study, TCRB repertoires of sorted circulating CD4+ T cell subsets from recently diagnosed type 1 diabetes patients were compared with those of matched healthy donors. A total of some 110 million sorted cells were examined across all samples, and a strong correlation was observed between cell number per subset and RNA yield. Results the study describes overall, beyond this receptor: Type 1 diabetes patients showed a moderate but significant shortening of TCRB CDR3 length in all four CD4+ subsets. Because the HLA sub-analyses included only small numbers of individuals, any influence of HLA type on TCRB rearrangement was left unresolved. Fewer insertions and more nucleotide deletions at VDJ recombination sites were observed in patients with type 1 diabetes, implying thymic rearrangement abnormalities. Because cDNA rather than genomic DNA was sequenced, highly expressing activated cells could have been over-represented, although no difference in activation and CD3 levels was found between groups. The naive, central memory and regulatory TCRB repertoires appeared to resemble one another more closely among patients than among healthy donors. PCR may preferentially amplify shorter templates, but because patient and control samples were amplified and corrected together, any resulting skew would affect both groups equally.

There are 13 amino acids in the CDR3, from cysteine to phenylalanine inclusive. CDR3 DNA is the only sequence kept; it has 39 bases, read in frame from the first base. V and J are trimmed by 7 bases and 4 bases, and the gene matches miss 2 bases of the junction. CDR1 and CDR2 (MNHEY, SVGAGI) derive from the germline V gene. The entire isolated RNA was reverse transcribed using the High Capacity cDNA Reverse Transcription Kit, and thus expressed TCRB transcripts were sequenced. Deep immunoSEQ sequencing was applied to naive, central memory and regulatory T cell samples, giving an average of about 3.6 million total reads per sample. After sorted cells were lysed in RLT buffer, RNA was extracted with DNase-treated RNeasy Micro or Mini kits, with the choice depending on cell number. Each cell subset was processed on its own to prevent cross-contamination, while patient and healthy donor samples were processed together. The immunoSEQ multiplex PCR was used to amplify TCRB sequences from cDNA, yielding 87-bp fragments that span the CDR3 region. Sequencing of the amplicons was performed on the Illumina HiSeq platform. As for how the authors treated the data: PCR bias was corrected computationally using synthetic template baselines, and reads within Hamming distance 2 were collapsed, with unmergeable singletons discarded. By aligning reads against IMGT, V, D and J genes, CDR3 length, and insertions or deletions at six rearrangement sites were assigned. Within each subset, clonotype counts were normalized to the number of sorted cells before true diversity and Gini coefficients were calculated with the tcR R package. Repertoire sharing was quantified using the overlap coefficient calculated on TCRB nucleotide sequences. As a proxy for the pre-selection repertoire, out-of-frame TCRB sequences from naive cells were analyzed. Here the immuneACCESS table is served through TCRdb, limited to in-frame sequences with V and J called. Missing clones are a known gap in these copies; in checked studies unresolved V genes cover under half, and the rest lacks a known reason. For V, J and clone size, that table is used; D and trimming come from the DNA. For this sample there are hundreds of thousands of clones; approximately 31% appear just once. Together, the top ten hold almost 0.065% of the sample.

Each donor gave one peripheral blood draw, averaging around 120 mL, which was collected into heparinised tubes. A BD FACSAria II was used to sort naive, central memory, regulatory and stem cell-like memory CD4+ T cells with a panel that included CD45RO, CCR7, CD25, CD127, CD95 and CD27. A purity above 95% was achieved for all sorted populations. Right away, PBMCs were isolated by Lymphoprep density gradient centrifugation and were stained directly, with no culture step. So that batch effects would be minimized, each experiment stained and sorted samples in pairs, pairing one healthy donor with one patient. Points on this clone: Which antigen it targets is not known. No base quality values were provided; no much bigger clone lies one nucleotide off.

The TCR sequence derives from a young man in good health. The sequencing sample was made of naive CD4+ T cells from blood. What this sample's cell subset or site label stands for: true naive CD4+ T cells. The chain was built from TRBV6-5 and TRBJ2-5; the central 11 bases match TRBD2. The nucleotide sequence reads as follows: TGTGCCAGCACCCTAGCGGGAGGAGAGACCCAGTACTTC. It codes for CASTLAGGETQYF.